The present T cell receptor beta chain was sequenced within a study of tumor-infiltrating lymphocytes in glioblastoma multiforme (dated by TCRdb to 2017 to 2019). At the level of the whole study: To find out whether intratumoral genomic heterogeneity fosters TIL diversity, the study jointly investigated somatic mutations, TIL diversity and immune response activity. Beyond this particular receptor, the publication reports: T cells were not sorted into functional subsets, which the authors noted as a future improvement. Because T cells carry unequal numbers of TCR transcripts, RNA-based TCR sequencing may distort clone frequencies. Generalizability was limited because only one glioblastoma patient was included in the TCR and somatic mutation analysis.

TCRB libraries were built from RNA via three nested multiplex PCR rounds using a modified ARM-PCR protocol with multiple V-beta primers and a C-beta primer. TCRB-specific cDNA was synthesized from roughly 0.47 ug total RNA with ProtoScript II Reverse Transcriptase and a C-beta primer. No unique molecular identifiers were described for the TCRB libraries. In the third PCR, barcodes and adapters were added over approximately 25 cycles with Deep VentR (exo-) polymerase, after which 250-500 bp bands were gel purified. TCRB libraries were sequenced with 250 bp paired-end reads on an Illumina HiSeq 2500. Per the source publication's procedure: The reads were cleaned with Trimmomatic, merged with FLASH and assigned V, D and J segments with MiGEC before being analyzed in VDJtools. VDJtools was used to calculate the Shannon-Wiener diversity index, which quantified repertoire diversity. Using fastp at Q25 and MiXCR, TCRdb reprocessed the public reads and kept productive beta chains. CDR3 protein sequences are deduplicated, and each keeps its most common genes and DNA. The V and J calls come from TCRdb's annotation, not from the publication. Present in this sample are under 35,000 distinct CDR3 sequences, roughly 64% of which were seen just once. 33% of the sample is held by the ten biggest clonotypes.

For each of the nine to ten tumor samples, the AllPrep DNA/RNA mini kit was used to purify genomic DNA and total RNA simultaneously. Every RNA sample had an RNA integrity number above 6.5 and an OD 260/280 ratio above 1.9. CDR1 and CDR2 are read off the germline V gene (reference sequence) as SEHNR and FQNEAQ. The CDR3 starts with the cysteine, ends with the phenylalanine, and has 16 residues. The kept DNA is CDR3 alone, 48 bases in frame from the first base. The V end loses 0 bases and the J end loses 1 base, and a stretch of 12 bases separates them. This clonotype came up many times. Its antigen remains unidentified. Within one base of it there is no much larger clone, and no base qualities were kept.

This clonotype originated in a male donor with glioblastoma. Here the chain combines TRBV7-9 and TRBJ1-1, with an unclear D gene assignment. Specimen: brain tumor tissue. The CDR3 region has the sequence CASSLARATSNTEAFF. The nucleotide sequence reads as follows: TGTGCCAGCAGCTTAGCCAGAGCAACATCGAACACTGAAGCTTTCTTT. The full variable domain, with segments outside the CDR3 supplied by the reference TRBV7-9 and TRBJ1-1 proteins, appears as DTGVSQNPRHKITKRGQNVTFRCDPISEHNRLYWYRQTLGQGPEFLTYFQNEAQLEKSRLLSDRFSAERPKGSFSTLEIQRTEQGDSAMYLCASSLARATSNTEAFFGQGTRLTVV.